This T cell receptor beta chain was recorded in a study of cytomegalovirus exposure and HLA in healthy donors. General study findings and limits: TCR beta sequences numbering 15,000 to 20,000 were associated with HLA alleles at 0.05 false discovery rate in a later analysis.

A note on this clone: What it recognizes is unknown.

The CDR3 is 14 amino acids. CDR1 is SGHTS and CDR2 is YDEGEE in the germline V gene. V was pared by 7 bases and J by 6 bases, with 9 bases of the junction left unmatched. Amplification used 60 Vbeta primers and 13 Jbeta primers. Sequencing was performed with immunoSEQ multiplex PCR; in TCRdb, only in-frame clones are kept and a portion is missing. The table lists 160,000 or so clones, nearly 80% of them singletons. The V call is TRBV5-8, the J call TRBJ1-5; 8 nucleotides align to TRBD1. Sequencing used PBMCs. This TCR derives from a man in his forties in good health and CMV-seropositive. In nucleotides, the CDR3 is TGTGCCAGCGGAGGACAGGGAAGGGGTCAGCCCCAGCATTTT. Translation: CASGGQGRGQPQHF.